This TCR beta chain derives from a study of shared clonotypes between healthy human individuals. Clones were sequenced by immunoSEQ multiplex PCR, and TCRdb holds only the in-frame ones, with some missing. The data show 1,100,000 or so clones, roughly 74% seen once. Trimming removed 2 bases at V and 4 bases at J, with 6 bases between. The length of the CDR3 is 11 residues. CDR1 DFQATT and CDR2 SNEGSKA come from the germline V gene (reference sequence). The chain has TRBV20-1 and TRBJ2-7; D uncertain. This TCR was recovered from a man younger than 35 in good health. Some clones in this sample may be carry-over from other donors' samples. What was sequenced was memory CD4+ T cells from PBMCs. The subset was: CD45RA-negative fraction. CDR3 region: CSARKQYEQYF. CDR3 nucleotide sequence: TGCAGTGCTAGAAAACAGTACGAGCAGTACTTC.